This record covers a single T cell receptor (beta chain). No antigen is known for it. Using immunoSEQ multiplex PCR, the repertoire was profiled, and TCRdb retains in-frame clones only, with some absent. The data show some 92,000 clones, with around 86% seen just once and around 3.7% held by the top ten. The data were taken from a study of radiotherapy plus CTLA-4 blockade in lung cancer. General observations from the study: Blood saw expansion of tumor-derived TCR clones after radiotherapy plus ipilimumab.

Germline V gene sequence: CDR1 LNHDA, CDR2 SQIVND (reference sequence). The CDR3 has 15 residues. The germline V and J ends were trimmed by 5 bases and 7 bases, with 18 bases remaining between them. The receptor's source is a human donor with non-small cell lung cancer who had a partial response to radiotherapy plus ipilimumab. The chain recombines TRBV19 with TRBJ2-1; TRBD1 is a possible D gene (5 bases). The sample in question was peripheral blood, obtained from a patient treated with radiotherapy plus ipilimumab. The CDR3 loop reads CASSVGRYFLNEQFF. CDR3 in DNA: TGTGCCAGTAGTGTGGGGCGGTACTTCCTTAATGAGCAGTTCTTC.